The 32 T cell receptor beta chains given below trace back to one sample, sequenced in a study of a mutant IDH1 vaccine in newly diagnosed glioma. No antigen is known for these receptors. Clones were read by immunoSEQ multiplex PCR, and TCRdb kept only the in-frame ones, dropping some. The sample yields approximately 33,000 clones, over 70% seen once. Time point defined: week 47, end of study. The investigators gave 300 ug of mutant IDH1 20-mer peptide in each vaccine dose, together with topical imiquimod. This sample comprised PBMCs, obtained from a glioma patient whose treatment included an IDH1 peptide vaccine. The receptor set was obtained from a man aged 35 to 55 with glioma.

CDR3 protein: CASSYSASDGYTF. The CDR3 region has the DNA TGTGCCAGCAGTTACTCGGCCTCGGATGGCTACACCTTC. This chain connects TRBV6-5 to TRBJ1-2; D gene unclear. Trimming stripped 0 bases from V and 6 bases from J, with 8 bases between. Germline V gene data show CDR1 as MNHEY and CDR2 as SVGAGI. This CDR3 has 13 residues.

The gene calls are TRBV19 and TRBJ1-2; 8 bases map to TRBD1. J lost 8 bases, V lost 5 bases, and 10 bases had no gene match. This CDR3 is built from 14 residues. Looked up from germline, CDR1 is LNHDA and CDR2 is SQIVND (reference sequence). CDR3 DNA sequence: TGTGCCAGTAGTCTGTATCAGGGGGCATCAGGCTACACCTTC. Translated: CASSLYQGASGYTF.

The chain joins TRBV4-3 to TRBJ1-1; possibly TRBD1 for D (6 bases). V was trimmed by 6 bases and J by 7 bases, leaving 18 bases between them. The germline V gene encodes CDR1 LGHNA and CDR2 YSLEER. CDR3 length: 14 residues. Here the CDR3 DNA reads TGCGCCAGCAGTCGACAAGCCGGGGGACATGAAGCTTTCTTT. Protein: CASSRQAGGHEAFF.

The chain joins TRBV6-5 to TRBJ2-1; D remains unclear. The V end lost 2 bases, the J end lost 6 bases, and 5 bases lay between the germline ends. Germline values: CDR1 MNHEY, CDR2 SVGAGI. The CDR3 is 12 amino acids. CDR3 bases: TGTGCCAGCAGTTACGGAGCCAATGAGCAGTTCTTC. Protein sequence: CASSYGANEQFF.

The V and J genes are TRBV19 and TRBJ1-5, with TRBD1 identical over 7 bases. With 4 bases clipped from V and 3 bases from J, the junction kept 12 bases outside the gene matches. The germline V gene encodes CDR1 LNHDA and CDR2 SQIVND (reference sequence). This CDR3 spans 17 amino acids. CDR3 nucleotides: TGTGCCAGTAGTAATGAGGAGGGGGCGAGAACCAATCAGCCCCAGCATTTT. Amino acids: CASSNEEGARTNQPQHF. The full variable domain, its missing parts supplied by reference TRBV19 and TRBJ1-5, is DGGITQSPKYLFRKEGQNVTLSCEQNLNHDAMYWYRQDPGQGLRLIYYSQIVNDFQKGDIAEGYSVSREKKESFPLTVTSAQKNPTAFYLCASSNEEGARTNQPQHFGDGTRLSIL.

The chain links TRBV28 to TRBJ1-1; D not certain. The V end was cut by 2 bases, the J end by 11 bases, with 9 bases between. CDR1 MDHEN and CDR2 SYDVKM come from the germline V gene. This CDR3 comprises 11 residues. The CDR3 region is CASSLDLEAFF. The CDR3 DNA is TGTGCCAGCAGTTTAGACCTCGAGGCTTTCTTT.

The chain employs TRBV9 and TRBJ1-6, with D possibly being TRBD1 (5 bases). The CDR3 is 16 residues long. CDR1 and CDR2 from the germline V gene are SGDLS and YYNGEE. V was shortened by 0 bases and J by 10 bases, with 17 bases between the two germline ends. CDR3 protein: CASSVATGQAGSPLHF. The CDR3 nucleotides read TGTGCCAGCAGCGTAGCTACGGGGCAGGCGGGATCACCCCTCCACTTT.

This chain joins TRBV18 and TRBJ2-5; no clear D. V shed 6 bases and J shed 5 bases, with 13 bases lying between them. The CDR3 covers 13 residues. Germline-derived CDR1 and CDR2 are KGHSH and LQKENI. The DNA for the CDR3 is TGTGCCAGCTCCCCGACGCCGCACGAGACCCAGTACTTC. It translates to CASSPTPHETQYF.

The genes are TRBV28 and TRBJ1-1; D gene unclear. Trimming cost V 8 bases and J 0 bases, with 10 bases left between them. CDR1 is MDHEN and CDR2 is SYDVKM in the germline V gene. The CDR3 covers 13 residues. The CDR3 bases are TGTGCCAGCGCCCGAACCATGAACACTGAAGCTTTCTTT. Protein: CASARTMNTEAFF.

This chain uses TRBV4-3 with TRBJ1-2; D gene ambiguous. Trimming left V 1 base short and J 3 bases short, with 6 bases between. CDR1 and CDR2 from the germline V gene are LGHNA and YSLEER. This CDR3 comprises 13 residues. The CDR3 DNA sequence: TGCGCCAGCAGCCAAGGATTTGACTATGGCTACACCTTC. Protein: CASSQGFDYGYTF.

This clone has only a few counts. The J gene is TRBJ1-3, the V gene TRBV9; a possible D gene is TRBD1 (6 bases). V lost 0 bases and J lost 0, with 10 bases in between. The germline V gene has CDR1 SGDLS and CDR2 YYNGEE. This CDR3 has 16 residues. CDR3 nucleotide sequence: TGTGCCAGCAGCGTAGTAGGACAGAGCTCTGGAAACACCATATATTTT. Translation: CASSVVGQSSGNTIYF. The entire variable domain, with the rest obtained from reference TRBV9 and TRBJ1-3, is as follows: DSGVTQTPKHLITATGQRVTLRCSPRSGDLSVYWYQQSLDQGLQFLIQYYNGEERAKGNILERFSAQQFPDLHSELNLSSLELGDSALYFCASSVVGQSSGNTIYFGEGSWLTVV.

The chain has TRBV7-2 and TRBJ2-3; TRBD2 aligns across 7 bases. CDR1 is SGHTA, CDR2 FQGNSA, per germline. This CDR3 has 14 residues. With 5 bases clipped from V and 4 bases from J, the junction kept 6 bases outside the gene matches. As DNA, the CDR3 is TGTGCCAGCAGCCCCGGACTAGTCGCAGATACGCAGTATTTT. This encodes CASSPGLVADTQYF.

This clone appeared once. The chain couples TRBV7-2 to TRBJ2-7, with 10 bases lining up with TRBD2. Germline assignment: CDR1 SGHTA and CDR2 FQGNSA. The J segment lost 0 bases and the V segment lost 5 bases, leaving 4 bases of the junction unmatched. The CDR3 sequence is 15 residues long. The CDR3 bases are TGTGCCAGCAGCCCGGGACTAGCGTTCTCCTACGAGCAGTACTTC. Amino acids: CASSPGLAFSYEQYF.

J is TRBJ1-5 and V is TRBV6-6; no firm D call. The CDR3 spans 16 residues. Germline loops: CDR1 MNHNY, CDR2 SVGAGI (reference sequence). The V end was cut by 6 bases, the J end by 4 bases, with 19 bases between. This chain's CDR3 is CASRSRWERNNQPQHF. CDR3 coding DNA: TGTGCCAGCAGGTCCCGTTGGGAACGGAATAATCAGCCCCAGCATTTT.

The table lists this clone with a count of one. The chain is built from TRBV30 and TRBJ2-5, with D maybe TRBD1 (5 bases). This CDR3 has 14 residues. The V and J ends lost 2 bases and 0 bases respectively, with 10 bases between them. The V gene's germline CDR1 is GTSNPN and CDR2 SVGIG (reference sequence). The CDR3 coding sequence is TGTGCCTGGAGTCTAGACAGATACCAAGAGACCCAGTACTTC. Translated: CAWSLDRYQETQYF.

This clone was observed once. This rearrangement joins TRBV13 to TRBJ2-2, with D perhaps matching TRBD1 (5 bases). Germline V CDR1 and CDR2: PRHDT, FYEKMQ (reference sequence). Trimming removed 5 bases at V and 4 bases at J, with 11 bases between. The length of the CDR3 is 14 residues. The CDR3 loop is CASSLLQGTGELFF. CDR3 DNA: TGTGCCAGCAGCCTTCTTCAGGGCACCGGGGAGCTGTTTTTT.

The rearrangement uses TRBV18 and TRBJ1-1; D perhaps matches TRBD1 (6 bases). The CDR3 runs to 15 residues. Germline V lookup: CDR1 KGHSH, CDR2 LQKENI. The V gene lost 3 bases and the J gene lost 1 base, with 12 bases spanning the gap. For the CDR3, the DNA is TGTGCCAGCTCACCCCGGGACAACCAGAACACTGAAGCTTTCTTT. It translates to CASSPRDNQNTEAFF.

The chain has TRBV5-1 and TRBJ2-2; D may be TRBD2 (6 bases). Deletions cut 7 bases from V and 6 bases from J, with 19 bases between. In germline, CDR1 is SGHRS, CDR2 YFSETQ. This CDR3 is built from 15 residues. CDR3 coding DNA: TGCGCCAGCGGCCCAGGACACGGGGGACCCGGGGAGCTGTTTTTT. Residues: CASGPGHGGPGELFF.

The chain couples TRBV10-3 to TRBJ1-2; D remains ambiguous. This CDR3 comprises 16 residues. Per the germline V gene, CDR1 is ENHRY and CDR2 is SYGVKD. V lost 4 bases to trimming and J lost 0 bases, with 15 bases between them. The CDR3 region has the DNA TGTGCCATCAGTGGGGAGACCGCTGACTCTAACTATGGCTACACCTTC. It yields the protein CAISGETADSNYGYTF.

The chain links TRBV4-1 to TRBJ2-1; TRBD1 aligns across 11 bases. Looked up from germline, CDR1 is MGHRA and CDR2 is YSYEKL. V trimming: 1 base; J trimming: 10 bases; junction bases outside the gene matches: 9. CDR3 size: 16 residues. The CDR3 protein is CASSQGARTGGPEQFF. Written as DNA, the CDR3 is TGCGCCAGCAGCCAAGGGGCTCGGACAGGGGGCCCCGAGCAGTTCTTC.

The rearrangement uses TRBV10-3 and TRBJ1-4, with 7 bases identical to TRBD1. Germline V gives CDR1 ENHRY, CDR2 SYGVKD. V lost 3 bases to trimming and J lost 8 bases; unmatched junction nucleotides: 3. This CDR3 has 13 residues. In nucleotides, the CDR3 is TGTGCCATCAGTGAACAGGGGCAGGAAAAACTGTTTTTT. Its protein is CAISEQGQEKLFF.

The CDR3 DNA is TGTGCCAGCAGCTTAGGAGGGGGAGCTGAGACCCAGTACTTC. This sequence encodes CASSLGGGAETQYF. The chain joins TRBV7-8 to TRBJ2-5; D may be TRBD1 (6 bases). CDR3 length: 14 amino acids. Trimming removed 1 base at V and 5 bases at J, with 11 bases between. The germline CDR1 and CDR2 sequences are SGHVS and FQNEAQ.

This chain connects TRBV5-1 to TRBJ2-1, with 8 bases matching TRBD1. The CDR3 runs to 15 residues. J gave up 2 bases and V 4 bases, and 5 bases lay outside the gene matches. Germline values: CDR1 SGHRS, CDR2 YFSETQ. In DNA form, the CDR3 reads TGCGCCAGCAGCCAACCGGGACAGGCCTACAATGAGCAGTTCTTC. It codes for CASSQPGQAYNEQFF. Full variable domain (rest looked up from reference TRBV5-1 and TRBJ2-1): KAGVTQTPRYLIKTRGQQVTLSCSPISGHRSVSWYQQTPGQGLQFLFEYFSETQRNKGNFPGRFSGRQFSNSRSEMNVSTLELGDSALYLCASSQPGQAYNEQFFGPGTRLTVL.

The chain recombines TRBV15 with TRBJ2-3; the D gene is possibly TRBD1 (7 bases). There are 16 residues in the CDR3. Germline loops: CDR1 LNHNV, CDR2 YYDKDF (reference sequence). Trimming removed 5 bases at V and 1 base at J, with 16 bases between. CDR3 amino acids: CATSGLTGTGTDTQYF. The CDR3 region has the DNA TGTGCCACCAGCGGACTAACAGGGACAGGCACAGATACGCAGTATTTT.

This chain joins TRBV5-1 and TRBJ2-7; 12 bases are a match to TRBD2. After removal of 4 bases from V and 5 bases from J, the junction contained 10 bases not matched to a gene. The CDR3 spans 16 residues. Germline V CDR1 and CDR2: SGHRS, YFSETQ. The CDR3 DNA sequence: TGCGCCAGCAGCCCGGCCCCTAGCGGGAGGGCTGACGAGCAGTACTTC. Translation gives CASSPAPSGRADEQYF.

This clone has a single count. CDR3 sequence: CASSMGQGGGYWQFF. CDR3 DNA sequence: TGTGCCAGCAGCATGGGACAGGGGGGTGGATATTGGCAGTTCTTC. V and J are TRBV6-5 and TRBJ2-1, with 11 bases lining up with TRBD1. Trimming at V came to 6 bases and at J to 12 bases, leaving 13 bases not matched to a gene. The CDR3 is 15 amino acids. Looked up from germline, CDR1 is MNHEY and CDR2 is SVGAGI.

CDR3 in DNA: TGTGCCAGCAGAAGCAGACTCAACTACGAGCAGTACTTC. Translated, it gives CASRSRLNYEQYF. The genes are TRBV27 and TRBJ2-7, with D uncertain. Trimming cost V 6 bases and J 3 bases, with 12 bases left between them. Germline CDR1 MNHEY, CDR2 SMNVEV (reference sequence). This CDR3 has 13 amino acids.

Here the CDR3 reads CSVHLADTYNEQFF. In DNA form, the CDR3 reads TGCAGCGTACACCTAGCGGACACCTACAATGAGCAGTTCTTC. The J gene is TRBJ2-1, the V gene TRBV29-1; 7 positions agree with TRBD2. CDR3 length equals 14 residues. CDR1 is SQVTM, CDR2 ANQGSEA, per germline. V shed 6 bases, J shed 2 bases, and the junction held 7 bases outside the gene matches.

The rearrangement joins TRBV10-1 to TRBJ1-1; D unresolved. The germline V and J ends were trimmed by 0 bases and 6 bases, with 14 bases remaining between them. This CDR3 comprises 15 residues. Germline-derived CDR1 and CDR2 are WNHNN and SYGVQD (reference sequence). The CDR3 region is CASSESTVVGAEAFF. The CDR3 nucleotides read TGCGCCAGCAGTGAGTCGACGGTGGTTGGGGCTGAAGCTTTCTTT.

This sequence joins TRBV13 and TRBJ2-7; TRBD2 matches 9 bases. Germline V gene data show CDR1 as PRHDT and CDR2 as FYEKMQ (reference sequence). The CDR3 contains 16 residues. Germline trimming cut 3 bases from V and 4 bases from J; bases unmatched to any gene: 10. CDR3 nucleotide sequence: TGTGCCAGCAGCTTTGAATCCAGCGGGAGGTTTTACGAGCAGTACTTC. This gives the protein CASSFESSGRFYEQYF.

The V gene is TRBV6-5, the J gene TRBJ1-5; D is uncertain. Trimming shortened V by 6 bases and J by 2 bases, and 14 bases separated the two germline ends. The CDR3 runs to 15 residues. CDR1 and CDR2 from the germline V gene are MNHEY and SVGAGI. The chain's CDR3 is CASSVDKKGNQPQHF. For the CDR3, the DNA is TGTGCCAGCAGCGTCGACAAAAAGGGCAATCAGCCCCAGCATTTT.

This chain uses TRBV6-5 with TRBJ2-1, with unresolved D. The V and J ends lost 5 bases and 9 bases respectively, with 20 bases between them. Germline V CDR1 and CDR2: MNHEY, SVGAGI. The CDR3 has 15 amino acids. The CDR3 coding sequence is TGTGCCAGCAGTCCCCGGACGGCCGAAGCAGGTGAGCAGTTCTTC. This encodes CASSPRTAEAGEQFF.